Listed below are T cell receptor beta chains from one sample, sequenced in a study of spatial heterogeneity in lung cancer. A single record per CDR3 protein comes from TCRdb applying MiXCR to the 5' RACE reads. Of more than 8,000 distinct CDR3 sequences in the sample, roughly 5.5% are singletons; the top ten hold 27%. The starting material was PBMCs, obtained at surgery. These receptor sequences come from a male donor with early-stage non-small cell lung cancer. The CDR3 runs from the conserved cysteine through the conserved F or W. Each record gives: V gene, clone size, D gene, J gene, CDR3 DNA, CDR3 protein. A D gene is named only where the DNA matches it firmly. The size of a clone is reported for some rows only, either as once, few or many, or as a class for expanded clones.

v_call: TRBV3-1
clone_size: many
d_call: TRBD1
j_call: TRBJ1-1
cdr3_nt: TGTGCCAGCAGCCAAGACCCTGGGACAGCGCCCGAAGCTTTCTTT
cdr3_aa: CASSQDPGTAPEAFF

v_call: TRBV20-1
clone_size: many
d_call: NA
j_call: TRBJ1-5
cdr3_nt: TGCAGTGCTAGAGATCTCCAGTGGAGTACGCAGGCGGCCCAGCATTTT
cdr3_aa: CSARDLQWSTQAAQHF

v_call: TRBV6-2/TRBV6-3
clone_size: many
d_call: NA
j_call: TRBJ1-5
cdr3_nt: TGTGCCAGCAGTTACCTAGGAAATAGCAATCAGCCCCAGCATTTT
cdr3_aa: CASSYLGNSNQPQHF

v_call: TRBV9
clone_size: NA
d_call: NA
j_call: TRBJ2-5
cdr3_nt: TGTGCCAGCAGCGAGACGGACCAAGAGACCCAGTACTTC
cdr3_aa: CASSETDQETQYF

v_call: TRBV7-2
clone_size: many
d_call: TRBD2
j_call: TRBJ2-1
cdr3_nt: TGTGCCAGCAGCTCCAGTTTAGCGGGAGTCAATGAGCAGTTCTTC
cdr3_aa: CASSSSLAGVNEQFF

v_call: TRBV3-2
clone_size: many
d_call: NA
j_call: TRBJ2-1
cdr3_nt: TGTGCCAGCCCGAAAGAATGGCAGTTCTTC
cdr3_aa: CASPKEWQFF

v_call: TRBV29-1
clone_size: many
d_call: NA
j_call: TRBJ1-2
cdr3_nt: TGCAGCGTTTTCCTACCGACAGAACTCTATGGCTACACCTTC
cdr3_aa: CSVFLPTELYGYTF

v_call: TRBV18
clone_size: NA
d_call: NA
j_call: TRBJ1-3
cdr3_nt: TGTGCCAGCTCACCCGTGGACAGATCCTCTGGAAACACCATATATTTT
cdr3_aa: CASSPVDRSSGNTIYF

v_call: TRBV28
clone_size: medium-sized
d_call: NA
j_call: TRBJ2-7
cdr3_nt: TGTGCCAGCAGTTTCCCCGACATTACCTACGAGCAGTACTTC
cdr3_aa: CASSFPDITYEQYF

v_call: TRBV29-1
clone_size: many
d_call: TRBD1
j_call: TRBJ1-1
cdr3_nt: TGCAGCGTTGAGAACAGGGGGGCTTTCTTT
cdr3_aa: CSVENRGAFF

v_call: TRBV29-1
clone_size: NA
d_call: NA
j_call: TRBJ1-1
cdr3_nt: TGCAGCGTGTCACAGGGAGCCACTGAAGCTTTCTTT
cdr3_aa: CSVSQGATEAFF

v_call: TRBV20-1
clone_size: many
d_call: NA
j_call: TRBJ2-5
cdr3_nt: TGCAGTGCGTCAAAAGAGACCCAGTACTTC
cdr3_aa: CSASKETQYF

v_call: TRBV28
clone_size: medium-sized
d_call: NA
j_call: TRBJ1-4
cdr3_nt: TGTGCCAGCCTCAATGAAAAACTGTTTTTT
cdr3_aa: CASLNEKLFF

v_call: TRBV28
clone_size: many
d_call: NA
j_call: TRBJ1-6
cdr3_nt: TGTGCCAGCGTGTCCGGGACCCCTCCGAATTCACCCCTCCACTTT
cdr3_aa: CASVSGTPPNSPLHF

v_call: TRBV29-1
clone_size: many
d_call: NA
j_call: TRBJ2-5
cdr3_nt: TGCAGCGTAGCCGGGACGGAGGGGGAGACCCAGTACTTC
cdr3_aa: CSVAGTEGETQYF

v_call: TRBV6-2/TRBV6-3
clone_size: many
d_call: NA
j_call: TRBJ2-7
cdr3_nt: TGTGCCAGCAGTTACGTGAGGGACGAGCAGTACTTC
cdr3_aa: CASSYVRDEQYF

v_call: TRBV6-1
clone_size: many
d_call: NA
j_call: TRBJ2-1
cdr3_nt: TGTGCCAGCAGTGAAGATGAGCAGTTCTTC
cdr3_aa: CASSEDEQFF

v_call: TRBV28
clone_size: NA
d_call: NA
j_call: TRBJ1-4
cdr3_nt: TGTGCCAGCAGTCCACCCCGGGGAAAACTGTTTTTT
cdr3_aa: CASSPPRGKLFF